This TCR beta chain was retrieved from a study of blood T cell repertoires in COVID-19. The wider study: The United States, Italy and Spain supplied acute and convalescent COVID-19 samples. T cells, B-cell-depleted T cells, or PBMCs provided the cDNA or gDNA that served as material.

The V end lost 2 bases, the J end lost 4 bases, and 5 bases lay between the germline ends. The V gene's germline CDR1 is SGHDN and CDR2 FVKESK. The CDR3 covers 12 residues. Libraries were prepared by immunoSEQ multiplex PCR; TCRdb keeps only in-frame clonotypes and omits some of them. The sample contains 490,000 or so clones, 70% to 90% of which appear only once. Assignments of participants to cohorts depended upon their own reported clinical history. Before being deemed recovered, Cohort 3 donors had two negative PCRs, clearance, or symptom resolution. The TCR comes from a woman in her fifties or sixties who had recovered from COVID-19. The rearrangement joins TRBV14 to TRBJ1-2; D is ambiguous. Sequencing was performed on PBMCs or T cells enriched from blood (not recorded which). The CDR3 nucleotides read TGTGCCAGCAGCCAACAGGTCTATGGCTACACCTTC. This gives the protein CASSQQVYGYTF.